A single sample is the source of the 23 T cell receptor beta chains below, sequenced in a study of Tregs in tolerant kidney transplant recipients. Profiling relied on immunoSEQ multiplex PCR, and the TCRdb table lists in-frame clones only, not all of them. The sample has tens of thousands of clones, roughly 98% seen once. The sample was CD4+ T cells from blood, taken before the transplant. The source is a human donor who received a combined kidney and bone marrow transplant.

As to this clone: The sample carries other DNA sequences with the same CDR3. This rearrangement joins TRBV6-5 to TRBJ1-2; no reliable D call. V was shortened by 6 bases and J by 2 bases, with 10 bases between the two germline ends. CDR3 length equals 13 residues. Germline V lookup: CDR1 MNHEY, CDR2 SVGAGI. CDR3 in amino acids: CASSPLRNYGYTF. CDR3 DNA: TGTGCCAGCAGCCCCCTTAGAAACTATGGCTACACCTTC.

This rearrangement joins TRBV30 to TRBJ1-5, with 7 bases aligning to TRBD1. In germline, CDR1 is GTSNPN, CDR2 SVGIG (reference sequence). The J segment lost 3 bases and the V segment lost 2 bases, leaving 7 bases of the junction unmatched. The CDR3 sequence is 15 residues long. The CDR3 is CAWSLLRGNNQPQHF. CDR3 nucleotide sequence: TGTGCCTGGAGTTTACTCAGGGGGAACAATCAGCCCCAGCATTTT.

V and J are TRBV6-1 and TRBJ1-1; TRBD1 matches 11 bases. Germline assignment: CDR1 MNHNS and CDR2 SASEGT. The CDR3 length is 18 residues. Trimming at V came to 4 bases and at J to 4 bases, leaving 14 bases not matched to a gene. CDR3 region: CASSGTGGAMTGGTEAFF. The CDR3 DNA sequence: TGTGCCAGCAGTGGGACAGGGGGCGCGATGACAGGTGGCACTGAAGCTTTCTTT.

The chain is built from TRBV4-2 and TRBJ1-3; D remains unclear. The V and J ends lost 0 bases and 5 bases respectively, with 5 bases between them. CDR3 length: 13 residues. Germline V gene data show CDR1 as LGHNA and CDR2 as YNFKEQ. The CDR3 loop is CASSQEQRNTIYF. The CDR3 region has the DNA TGTGCCAGCAGCCAAGAACAGCGAAACACCATATATTTT.

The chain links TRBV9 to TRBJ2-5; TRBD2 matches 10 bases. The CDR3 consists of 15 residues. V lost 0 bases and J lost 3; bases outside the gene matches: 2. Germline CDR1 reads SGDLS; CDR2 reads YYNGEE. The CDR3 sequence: CASSVASGGEETQYF. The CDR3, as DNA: TGTGCCAGCAGCGTAGCTAGCGGGGGTGAAGAGACCCAGTACTTC.

The CDR3: CASTGTGFEKLFF. The CDR3 DNA reads as TGTGCCAGCACCGGGACAGGGTTTGAAAAACTGTTTTTT. The genes are TRBV5-6 and TRBJ1-4; 9 bases fit TRBD1. J was trimmed by 7 bases and V by 6 bases; bases with no gene match: 4. CDR1 and CDR2 (germline): SGHDT, YYEEEE. The CDR3 spans 13 residues.

The CDR3: CASSPILGQVVDSPLHF. CDR3 sequence (DNA): TGTGCCAGCAGCCCGATTCTAGGACAGGTCGTGGATTCACCCCTCCACTTT. The chain has TRBV5-5 and TRBJ1-6; 7 bases fit TRBD1. Germline values: CDR1 SGHKS, CDR2 YYEKEE (reference sequence). This CDR3 has 17 amino acids. The V segment lost 4 bases and the J segment 8 bases; nucleotides outside the gene matches: 15.

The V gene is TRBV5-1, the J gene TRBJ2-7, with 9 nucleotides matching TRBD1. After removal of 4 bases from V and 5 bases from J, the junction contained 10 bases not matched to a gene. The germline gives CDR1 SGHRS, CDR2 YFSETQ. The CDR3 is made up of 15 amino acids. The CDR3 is CASSGQGQGGDEQYF. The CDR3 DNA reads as TGCGCCAGCAGCGGCCAGGGACAGGGTGGGGACGAGCAGTACTTC.

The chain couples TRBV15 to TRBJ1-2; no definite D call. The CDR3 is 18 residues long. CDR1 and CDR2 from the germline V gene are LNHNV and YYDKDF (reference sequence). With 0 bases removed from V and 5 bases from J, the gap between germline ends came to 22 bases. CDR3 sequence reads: CATSRDSRRKVSGYGYTF. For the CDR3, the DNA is TGTGCCACCAGCAGAGATAGTAGGCGGAAGGTCTCGGGGTATGGCTACACCTTC.

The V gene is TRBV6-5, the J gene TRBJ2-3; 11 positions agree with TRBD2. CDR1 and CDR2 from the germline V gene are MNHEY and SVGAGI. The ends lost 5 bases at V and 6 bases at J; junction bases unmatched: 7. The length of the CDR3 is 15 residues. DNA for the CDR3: TGTGCCAGCAGTGGTTCTAGCGGGGGGCGCGATACGCAGTATTTT. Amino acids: CASSGSSGGRDTQYF.

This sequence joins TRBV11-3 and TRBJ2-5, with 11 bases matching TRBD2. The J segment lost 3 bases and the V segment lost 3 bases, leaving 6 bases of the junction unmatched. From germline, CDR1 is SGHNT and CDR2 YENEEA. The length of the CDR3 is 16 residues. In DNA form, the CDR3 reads TGTGCCAGCAGCTTGGGGTCTAGCGGGAGGAAAGAGACCCAGTACTTC. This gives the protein CASSLGSSGRKETQYF.

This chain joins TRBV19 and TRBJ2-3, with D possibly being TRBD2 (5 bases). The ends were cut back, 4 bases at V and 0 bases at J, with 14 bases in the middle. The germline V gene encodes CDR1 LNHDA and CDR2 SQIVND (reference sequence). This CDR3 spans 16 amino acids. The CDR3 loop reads CASSNQRSYSTDTQYF. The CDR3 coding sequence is TGTGCCAGTAGTAATCAGCGGAGCTATAGCACAGATACGCAGTATTTT. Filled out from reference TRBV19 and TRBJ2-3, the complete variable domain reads DGGITQSPKYLFRKEGQNVTLSCEQNLNHDAMYWYRQDPGQGLRLIYYSQIVNDFQKGDIAEGYSVSREKKESFPLTVTSAQKNPTAFYLCASSNQRSYSTDTQYFGPGTRLTVL.

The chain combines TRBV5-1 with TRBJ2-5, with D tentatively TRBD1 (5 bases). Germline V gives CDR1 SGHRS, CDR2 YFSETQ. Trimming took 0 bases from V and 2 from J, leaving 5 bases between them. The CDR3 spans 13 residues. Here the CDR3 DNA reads TGCGCCAGCAGCTTGGACAGGCAAGAGACCCAGTACTTC. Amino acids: CASSLDRQETQYF.

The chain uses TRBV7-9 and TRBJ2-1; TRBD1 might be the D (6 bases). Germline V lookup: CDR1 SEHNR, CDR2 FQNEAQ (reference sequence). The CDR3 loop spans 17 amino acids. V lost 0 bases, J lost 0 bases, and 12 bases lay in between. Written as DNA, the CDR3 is TGTGCCAGCAGCTTAGCTGCTACAGGGAACTCCTACAATGAGCAGTTCTTC. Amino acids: CASSLAATGNSYNEQFF. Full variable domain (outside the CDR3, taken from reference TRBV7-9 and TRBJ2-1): DTGVSQNPRHKITKRGQNVTFRCDPISEHNRLYWYRQTLGQGPEFLTYFQNEAQLEKSRLLSDRFSAERPKGSFSTLEIQRTEQGDSAMYLCASSLAATGNSYNEQFFGPGTRLTVL.

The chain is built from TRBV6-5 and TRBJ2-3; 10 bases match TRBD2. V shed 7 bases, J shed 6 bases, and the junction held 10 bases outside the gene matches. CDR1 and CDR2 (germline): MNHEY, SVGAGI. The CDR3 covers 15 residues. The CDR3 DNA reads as TGTGCCAGCACCCGGGGGAGCGGGGGGGTGGATACGCAGTATTTT. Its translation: CASTRGSGGVDTQYF.

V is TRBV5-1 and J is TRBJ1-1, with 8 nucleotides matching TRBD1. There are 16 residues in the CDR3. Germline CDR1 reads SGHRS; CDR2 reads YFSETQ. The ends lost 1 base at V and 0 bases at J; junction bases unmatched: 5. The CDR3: CASSLNQGALNTEAFF. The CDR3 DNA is TGCGCCAGCAGCTTGAATCAGGGGGCCTTGAACACTGAAGCTTTCTTT.

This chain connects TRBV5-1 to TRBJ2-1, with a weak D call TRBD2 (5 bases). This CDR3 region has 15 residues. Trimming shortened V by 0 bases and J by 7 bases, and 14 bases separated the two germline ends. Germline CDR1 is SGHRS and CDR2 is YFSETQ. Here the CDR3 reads CASSLGGRGQNEQFF. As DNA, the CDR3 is TGCGCCAGCAGCTTGGGTGGGAGAGGTCAGAATGAGCAGTTCTTC.

Written as DNA, the CDR3 is TGTGCCAGCAGCCCCGGGACAGGGGGGATCTTACGCGAGCAGTACTTC. Translating it yields CASSPGTGGILREQYF. V and J are TRBV7-9 and TRBJ2-7; 11 bases are a match to TRBD1. CDR1 and CDR2 (germline): SEHNR, FQNEAQ (reference sequence). The CDR3 has 16 amino acids. V lost 5 bases, J lost 6 bases, and 12 bases stayed unmatched.

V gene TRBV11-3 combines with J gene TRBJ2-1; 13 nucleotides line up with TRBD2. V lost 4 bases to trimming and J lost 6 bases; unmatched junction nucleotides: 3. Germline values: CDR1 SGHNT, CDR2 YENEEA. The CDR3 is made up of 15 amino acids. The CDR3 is CASSSRTSGSNEQFF. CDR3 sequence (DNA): TGTGCCAGCAGCTCCCGGACTAGCGGGAGCAATGAGCAGTTCTTC.

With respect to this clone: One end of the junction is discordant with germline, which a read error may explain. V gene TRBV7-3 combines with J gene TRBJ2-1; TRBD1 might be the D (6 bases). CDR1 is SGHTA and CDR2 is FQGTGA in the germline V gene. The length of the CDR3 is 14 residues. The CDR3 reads CVSSGQSSYNEQFF. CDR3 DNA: TGTGTCAGCAGCGGACAGAGCTCCTACAATGAGCAGTTCTTC.

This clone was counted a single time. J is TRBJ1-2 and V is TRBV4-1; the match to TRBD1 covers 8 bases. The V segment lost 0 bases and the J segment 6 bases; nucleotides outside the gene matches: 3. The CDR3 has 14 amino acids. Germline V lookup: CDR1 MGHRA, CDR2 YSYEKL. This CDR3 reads CASSQEPGGDGYTF. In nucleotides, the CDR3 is TGCGCCAGCAGCCAAGAGCCAGGGGGCGATGGCTACACCTTC.

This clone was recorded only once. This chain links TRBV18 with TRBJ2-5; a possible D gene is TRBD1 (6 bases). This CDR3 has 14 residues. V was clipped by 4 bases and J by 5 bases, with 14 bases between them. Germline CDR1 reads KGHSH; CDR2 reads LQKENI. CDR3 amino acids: CASSQSDRGETQYF. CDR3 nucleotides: TGTGCCAGCTCACAATCGGACAGAGGGGAGACCCAGTACTTC.

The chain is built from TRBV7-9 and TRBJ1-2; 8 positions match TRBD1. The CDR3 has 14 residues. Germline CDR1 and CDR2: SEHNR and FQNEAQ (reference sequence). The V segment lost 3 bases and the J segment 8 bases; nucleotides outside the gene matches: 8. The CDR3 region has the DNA TGTGCCAGCAGCTTCTCAGGGGGCCGGCGCGGCTACACCTTC. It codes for CASSFSGGRRGYTF.